The clone carrying this TCR beta chain has only a few counts. Its cognate antigen is unknown. There are 16 residues in the CDR3. The germline V and J ends were trimmed by 7 bases and 7 bases, with 23 bases remaining between them. Per the germline V gene, CDR1 is SEHNR and CDR2 is FQNEAQ (reference sequence). Unique molecular identifiers were in the cDNA, with template-switch universal primer binding. TCRdb re-derived calls from the 5' RACE reads in MiXCR, one entry per CDR3 protein. The sample holds approximately 230,000 distinct CDR3 sequences, about 6.7% seen once. The entry originates in a study of identical twins. Study-wide results and caveats: When twins shared out-of-frame alpha sequences, those sequences had excess low generation probability.

A further study also used this sample, focusing on T cells expressing NK-cell markers. That work states: Among CD8+ T cells from about 6 donors, dominant NKG2C+ clonotypes accounted for roughly 1.0-7.0%. Once again these clonotypes came out on top in the CD3+CD56-NKG2C+ fraction of several donors.

This clonotype originated in a woman aged 18-35 years in good health. V and J are TRBV7-9 and TRBJ2-4; tentatively, D is TRBD2 (7 bases). Source material: CD8+ T cells sorted from blood. CDR3 in DNA: TGTGCCAGCACCGAGGGCGGGGGCTGGCCCTCGAACATTCAGTACTTC. It specifies CASTEGGGWPSNIQYF.